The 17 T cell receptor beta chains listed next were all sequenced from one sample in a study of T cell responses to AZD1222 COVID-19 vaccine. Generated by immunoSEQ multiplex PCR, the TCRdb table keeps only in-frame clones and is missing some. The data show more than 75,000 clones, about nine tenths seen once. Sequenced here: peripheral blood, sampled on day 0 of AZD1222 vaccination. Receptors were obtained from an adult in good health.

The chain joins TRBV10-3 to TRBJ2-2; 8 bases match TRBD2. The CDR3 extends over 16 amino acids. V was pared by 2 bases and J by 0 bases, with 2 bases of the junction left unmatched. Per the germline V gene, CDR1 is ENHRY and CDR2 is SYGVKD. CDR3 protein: CAISERAGANTGELFF. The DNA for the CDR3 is TGTGCCATCAGTGAGAGAGCGGGGGCGAACACCGGGGAGCTGTTTTTT.

The CDR3 sequence is CASRVNSGNTIYF. The DNA of the CDR3 is TGTGCCAGCAGAGTCAACTCTGGAAACACCATATATTTT. J is TRBJ1-3 and V is TRBV12-3 or TRBV12-4; D not certain. Trimming cost V 6 bases and J 0 bases, with 6 bases left between them. The CDR3 runs 13 residues.

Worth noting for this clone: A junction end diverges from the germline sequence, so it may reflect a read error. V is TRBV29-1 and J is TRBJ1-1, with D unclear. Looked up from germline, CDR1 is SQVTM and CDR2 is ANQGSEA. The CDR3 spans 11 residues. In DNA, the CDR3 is TGCAGCGTCGAAGGTCACACTGAAGCTTTCTTT. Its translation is CSVEGHTEAFF.

The CDR3 reads CASSFLYEQYF. In DNA form, the CDR3 reads TGTGCCAGCAGCTTCCTCTACGAGCAGTACTTC. The chain combines TRBV9 with TRBJ2-7; D not resolved. Germline CDR1 reads SGDLS; CDR2 reads YYNGEE. V was trimmed by 4 bases and J by 3 bases, leaving 5 bases between them. The CDR3 covers 11 residues.

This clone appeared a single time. The CDR3 loop is CASSLGNPGNNSPLHF. The CDR3, as DNA: TGTGCCAGCAGTTTAGGAAACCCAGGGAATAATTCACCCCTCCACTTT. The rearrangement uses TRBV27 and TRBJ1-6; the D gene is possibly TRBD1 (5 bases). Germline-derived CDR1 and CDR2 are MNHEY and SMNVEV (reference sequence). The CDR3 sequence is 16 residues long. V was trimmed by 2 bases and J by 5 bases, leaving 13 bases between them.

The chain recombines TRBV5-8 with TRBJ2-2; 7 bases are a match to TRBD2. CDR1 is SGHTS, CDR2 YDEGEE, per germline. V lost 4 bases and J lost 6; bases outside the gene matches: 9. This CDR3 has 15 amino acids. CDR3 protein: CASSPALSGAGELFF. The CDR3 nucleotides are TGTGCCAGCAGCCCCGCACTCAGCGGGGCCGGGGAGCTGTTTTTT.

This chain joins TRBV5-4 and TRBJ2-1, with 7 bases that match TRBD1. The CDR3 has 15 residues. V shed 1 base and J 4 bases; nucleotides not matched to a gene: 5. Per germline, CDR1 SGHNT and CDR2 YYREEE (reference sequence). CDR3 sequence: CASSLKGARYNEQFF. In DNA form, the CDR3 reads TGTGCCAGCAGCTTGAAGGGGGCGAGGTACAATGAGCAGTTCTTC.

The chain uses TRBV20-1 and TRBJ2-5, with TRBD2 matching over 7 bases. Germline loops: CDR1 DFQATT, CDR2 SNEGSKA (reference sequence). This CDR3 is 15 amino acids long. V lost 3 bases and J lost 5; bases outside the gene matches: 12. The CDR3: CSASDLSSGRETQYF. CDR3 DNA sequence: TGCAGTGCTAGTGACCTTAGTAGCGGGCGTGAGACCCAGTACTTC.

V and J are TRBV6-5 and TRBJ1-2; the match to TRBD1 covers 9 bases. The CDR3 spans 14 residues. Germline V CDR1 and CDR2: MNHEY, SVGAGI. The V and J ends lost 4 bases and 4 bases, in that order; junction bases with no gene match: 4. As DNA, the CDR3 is TGTGCCAGCAGTTTCACAGGGGGCCCCTATGGCTACACCTTC. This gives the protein CASSFTGGPYGYTF.

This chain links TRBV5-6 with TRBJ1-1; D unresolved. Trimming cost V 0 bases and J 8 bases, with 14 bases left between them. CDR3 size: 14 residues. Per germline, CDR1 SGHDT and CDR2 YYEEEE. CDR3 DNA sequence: TGTGCCAGCAGCTTGGGGATAGGAGGGCGGGAAGCTTTCTTT. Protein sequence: CASSLGIGGREAFF.

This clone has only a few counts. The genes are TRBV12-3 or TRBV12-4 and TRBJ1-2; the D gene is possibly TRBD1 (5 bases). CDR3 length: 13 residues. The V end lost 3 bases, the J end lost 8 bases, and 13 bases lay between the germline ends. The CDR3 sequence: CASSFRVDGGYTF. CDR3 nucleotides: TGTGCCAGCAGTTTCAGGGTCGACGGGGGCTACACCTTC.

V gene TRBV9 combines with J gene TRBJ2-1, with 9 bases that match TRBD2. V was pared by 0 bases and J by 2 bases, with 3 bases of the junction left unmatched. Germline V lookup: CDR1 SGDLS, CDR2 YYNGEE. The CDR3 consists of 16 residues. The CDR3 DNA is TGTGCCAGCAGCGTAGATCCTAGCGGGGCCTACAATGAGCAGTTCTTC. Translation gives CASSVDPSGAYNEQFF.

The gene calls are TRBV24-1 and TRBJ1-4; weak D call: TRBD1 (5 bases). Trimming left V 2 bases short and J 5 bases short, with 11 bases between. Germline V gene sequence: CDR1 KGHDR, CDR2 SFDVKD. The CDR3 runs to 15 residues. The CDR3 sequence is CATSDSRRGNEKLFF. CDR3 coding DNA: TGTGCCACCAGTGATTCCCGGCGGGGGAATGAAAAACTGTTTTTT.

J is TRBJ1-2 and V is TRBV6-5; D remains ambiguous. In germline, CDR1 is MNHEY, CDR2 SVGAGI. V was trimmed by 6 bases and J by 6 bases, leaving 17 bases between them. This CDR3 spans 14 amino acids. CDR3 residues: CASRVSSPVHGYTF. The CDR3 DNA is TGTGCCAGCAGGGTCTCTAGCCCGGTCCATGGCTACACCTTC.

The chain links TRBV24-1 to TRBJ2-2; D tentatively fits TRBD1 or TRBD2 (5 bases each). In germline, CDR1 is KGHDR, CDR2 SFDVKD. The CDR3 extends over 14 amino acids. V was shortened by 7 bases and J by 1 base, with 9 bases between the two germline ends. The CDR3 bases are TGTGCCACCAGGGGACGAATGAACACCGGGGAGCTGTTTTTT. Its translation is CATRGRMNTGELFF.

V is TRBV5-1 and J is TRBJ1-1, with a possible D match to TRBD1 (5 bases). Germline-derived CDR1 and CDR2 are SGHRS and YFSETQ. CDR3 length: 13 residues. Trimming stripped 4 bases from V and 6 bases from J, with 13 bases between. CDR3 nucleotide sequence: TGCGCCAGCAGCCAAGCGGGCAGGGCTGAAGCTTTCTTT. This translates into CASSQAGRAEAFF.

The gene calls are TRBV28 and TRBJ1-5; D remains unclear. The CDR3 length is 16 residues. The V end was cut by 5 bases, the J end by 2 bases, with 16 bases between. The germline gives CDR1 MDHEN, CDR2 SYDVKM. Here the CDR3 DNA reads TGTGCCAGCAGTCCGGACGGTATATTTGGCAATCAGCCCCAGCATTTT. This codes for CASSPDGIFGNQPQHF.